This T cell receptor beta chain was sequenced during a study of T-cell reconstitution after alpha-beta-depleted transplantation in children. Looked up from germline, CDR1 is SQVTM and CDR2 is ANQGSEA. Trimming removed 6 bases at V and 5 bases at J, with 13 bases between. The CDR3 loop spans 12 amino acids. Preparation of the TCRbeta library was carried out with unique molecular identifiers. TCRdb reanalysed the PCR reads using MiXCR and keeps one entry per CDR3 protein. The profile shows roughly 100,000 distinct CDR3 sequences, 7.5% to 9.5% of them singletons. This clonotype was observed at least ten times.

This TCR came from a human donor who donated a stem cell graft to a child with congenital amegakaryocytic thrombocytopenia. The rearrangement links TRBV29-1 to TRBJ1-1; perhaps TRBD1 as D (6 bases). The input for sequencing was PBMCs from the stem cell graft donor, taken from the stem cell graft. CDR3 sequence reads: CSVSTGRTEAFF. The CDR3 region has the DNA TGCAGCGTGTCCACAGGGCGAACTGAAGCTTTCTTT.